This section outlines one T cell receptor beta chain sequence together with its context. Its specificity is unknown. This sample is part of a study of T-cell reconstitution after alpha-beta-depleted transplantation in children. Study-wide points: Recipient T cells and thymic progenitors that survived were the source of the high TCRbeta diversity seen at day 60 in some patients. Most T-cell counts and diversity one year after the transplant came from T cells that were newly produced. After transplant, at about two months, alpha-beta T cells were reportedly derived from several hundred expanded graft clones.

Library preparation (for TCRbeta) was performed with unique molecular identifiers. Each CDR3 protein gets one entry after TCRdb re-called the PCR reads with MiXCR. This table has around 600,000 distinct CDR3 sequences, under 30% appearing once. The CDR3 contains 15 residues. Looked up from germline, CDR1 is DFQATT and CDR2 is SNEGSKA (reference sequence). Trimming cost V 0 bases and J 4 bases, with 13 bases left between them. This clonotype originated in a boy under three years old who had a stem cell transplant for acute myeloid leukemia, so the T cells may come from the graft donor. The rearrangement joins TRBV20-1 to TRBJ2-4, with D perhaps TRBD1 (6 bases). The source was PBMCs, mostly from graft donor cells, collected 360 days after TCRalphabeta/CD19-depleted stem cell transplant. The CDR3 nucleotides read TGCAGTGCTAGAGATGAGGCAGGGGCAAAAAACATTCAGTACTTC. Residues: CSARDEAGAKNIQYF.